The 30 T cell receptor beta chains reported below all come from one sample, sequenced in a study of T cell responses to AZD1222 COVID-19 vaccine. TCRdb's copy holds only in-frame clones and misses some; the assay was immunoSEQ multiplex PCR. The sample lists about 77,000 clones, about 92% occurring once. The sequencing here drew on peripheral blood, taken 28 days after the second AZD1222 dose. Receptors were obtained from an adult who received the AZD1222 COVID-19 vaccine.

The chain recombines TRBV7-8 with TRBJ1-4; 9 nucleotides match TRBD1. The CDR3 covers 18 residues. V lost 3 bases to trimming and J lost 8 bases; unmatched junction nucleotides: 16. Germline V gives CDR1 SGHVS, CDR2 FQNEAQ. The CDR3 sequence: CASSFPRDRVRPWEKLFF. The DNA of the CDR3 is TGTGCCAGCAGCTTCCCCCGGGACAGGGTACGACCCTGGGAAAAACTGTTTTTT.

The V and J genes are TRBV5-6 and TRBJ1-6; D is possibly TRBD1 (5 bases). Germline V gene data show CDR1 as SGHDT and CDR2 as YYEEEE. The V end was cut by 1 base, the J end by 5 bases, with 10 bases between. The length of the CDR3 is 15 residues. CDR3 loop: CASSLPGTNNSPLHF. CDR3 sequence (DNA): TGTGCCAGCAGCTTGCCGGGGACTAATAATTCACCCCTCCACTTT.

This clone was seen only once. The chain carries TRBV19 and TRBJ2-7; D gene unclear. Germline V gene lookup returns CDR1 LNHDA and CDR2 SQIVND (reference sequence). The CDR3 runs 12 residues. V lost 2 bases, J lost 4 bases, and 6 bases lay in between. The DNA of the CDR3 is TGTGCCAGTAGTATAAGTCCGTACGAGCAGTACTTC. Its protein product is CASSISPYEQYF. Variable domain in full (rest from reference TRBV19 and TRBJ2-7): DGGITQSPKYLFRKEGQNVTLSCEQNLNHDAMYWYRQDPGQGLRLIYYSQIVNDFQKGDIAEGYSVSREKKESFPLTVTSAQKNPTAFYLCASSISPYEQYFGPGTRLTVT.

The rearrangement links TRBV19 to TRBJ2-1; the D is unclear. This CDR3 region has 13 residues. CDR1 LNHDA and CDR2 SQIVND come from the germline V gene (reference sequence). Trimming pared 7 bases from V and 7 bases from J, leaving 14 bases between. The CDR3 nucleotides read TGTGCCAGTAACCTAGGGCGAGAGAATGAGCAGTTCTTC. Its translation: CASNLGRENEQFF.

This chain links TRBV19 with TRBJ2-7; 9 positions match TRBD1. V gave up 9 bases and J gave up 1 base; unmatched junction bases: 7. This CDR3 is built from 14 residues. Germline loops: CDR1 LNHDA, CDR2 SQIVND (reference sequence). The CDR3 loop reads CASSTGTGSYEQYF. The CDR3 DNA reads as TGTGCCAGCTCGACCGGGACAGGGTCCTACGAGCAGTACTTC.

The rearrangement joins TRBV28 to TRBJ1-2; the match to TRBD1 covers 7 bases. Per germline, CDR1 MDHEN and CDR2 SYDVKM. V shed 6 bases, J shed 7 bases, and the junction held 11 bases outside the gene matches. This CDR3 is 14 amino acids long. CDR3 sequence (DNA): TGTGCCAGCAGCTATACAGGGGTAAGGGGTGGCTACACCTTC. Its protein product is CASSYTGVRGGYTF.

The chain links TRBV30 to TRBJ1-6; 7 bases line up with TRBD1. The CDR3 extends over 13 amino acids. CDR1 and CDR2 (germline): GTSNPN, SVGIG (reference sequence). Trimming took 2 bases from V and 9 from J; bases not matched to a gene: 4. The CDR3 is CAWSRQGVSPLHF. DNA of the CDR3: TGTGCCTGGAGTAGACAGGGAGTTTCACCCCTCCACTTT.

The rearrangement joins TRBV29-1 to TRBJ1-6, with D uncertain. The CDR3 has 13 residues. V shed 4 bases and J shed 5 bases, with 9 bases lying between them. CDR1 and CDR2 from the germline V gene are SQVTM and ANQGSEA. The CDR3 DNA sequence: TGCAGCGTTGCCCTTGGAAATAATTCACCCCTCCACTTT. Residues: CSVALGNNSPLHF.

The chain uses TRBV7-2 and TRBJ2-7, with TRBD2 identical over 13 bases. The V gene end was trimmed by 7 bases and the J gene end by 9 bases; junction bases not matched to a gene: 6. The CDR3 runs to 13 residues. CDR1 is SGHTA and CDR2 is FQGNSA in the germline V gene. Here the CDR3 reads CASTGLAGMRQYF. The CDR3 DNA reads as TGTGCCAGCACGGGACTAGCGGGAATGAGGCAGTACTTC.

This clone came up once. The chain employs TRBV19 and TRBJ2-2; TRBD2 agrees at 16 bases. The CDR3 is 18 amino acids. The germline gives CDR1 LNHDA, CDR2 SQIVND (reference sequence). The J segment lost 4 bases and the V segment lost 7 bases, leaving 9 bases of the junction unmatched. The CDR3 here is CASTPAGLAGGSTGELFF. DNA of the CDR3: TGTGCCAGTACCCCCGCGGGACTAGCGGGAGGGAGCACCGGGGAGCTGTTTTTT.

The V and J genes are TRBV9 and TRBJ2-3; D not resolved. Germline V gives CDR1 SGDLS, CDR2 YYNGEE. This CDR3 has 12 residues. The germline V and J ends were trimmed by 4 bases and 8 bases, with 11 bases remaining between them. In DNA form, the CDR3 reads TGTGCCAGCAGCACCTCTAGTGGTACGCAGTATTTT. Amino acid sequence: CASSTSSGTQYF. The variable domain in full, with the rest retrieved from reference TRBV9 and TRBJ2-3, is DSGVTQTPKHLITATGQRVTLRCSPRSGDLSVYWYQQSLDQGLQFLIQYYNGEERAKGNILERFSAQQFPDLHSELNLSSLELGDSALYFCASSTSSGTQYFGPGTRLTVL.

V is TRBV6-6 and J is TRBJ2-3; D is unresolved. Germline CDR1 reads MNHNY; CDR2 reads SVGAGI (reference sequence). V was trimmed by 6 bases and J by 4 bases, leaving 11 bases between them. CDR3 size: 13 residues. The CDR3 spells CASSRSRSDTQYF. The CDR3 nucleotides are TGTGCCAGCAGCCGGTCGCGGTCAGATACGCAGTATTTT.

CDR3 nucleotides: TGTGCCAGCAGTACCAACGGCTACACCTTC. Translated: CASSTNGYTF. The chain employs TRBV12-3 or TRBV12-4 and TRBJ1-2; D uncertain. Trimming pared 5 bases from V and 8 bases from J, leaving 6 bases between. This CDR3 has 10 amino acids.

CDR3 amino acids: CARRTGDGGIAGAVDTQYF. In DNA, the CDR3 is TGTGCCAGGCGAACAGGGGACGGGGGAATAGCGGGAGCGGTAGATACGCAGTATTTT. The V and J genes are TRBV19 and TRBJ2-3; 9 bases agree with TRBD2. The trim removed 9 bases at V and 5 bases at J, leaving 24 bases unmatched. There are 19 residues in the CDR3. Germline V gene lookup returns CDR1 LNHDA and CDR2 SQIVND (reference sequence).

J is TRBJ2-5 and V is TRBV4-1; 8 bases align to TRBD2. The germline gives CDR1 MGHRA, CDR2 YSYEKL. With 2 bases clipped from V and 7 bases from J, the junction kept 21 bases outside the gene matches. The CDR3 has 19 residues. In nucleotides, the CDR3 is TGCGCCAGCAGCCAAACCACCAAAGGGACTAGACTGATCCAGGGGACCCAGTACTTC. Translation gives CASSQTTKGTRLIQGTQYF.

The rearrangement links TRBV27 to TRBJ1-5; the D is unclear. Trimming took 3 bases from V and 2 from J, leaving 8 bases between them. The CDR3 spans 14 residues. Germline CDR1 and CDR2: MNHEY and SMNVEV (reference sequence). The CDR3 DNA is TGTGCCAGCAGTTTCGTACGAGGCAATCAGCCCCAGCATTTT. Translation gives CASSFVRGNQPQHF.

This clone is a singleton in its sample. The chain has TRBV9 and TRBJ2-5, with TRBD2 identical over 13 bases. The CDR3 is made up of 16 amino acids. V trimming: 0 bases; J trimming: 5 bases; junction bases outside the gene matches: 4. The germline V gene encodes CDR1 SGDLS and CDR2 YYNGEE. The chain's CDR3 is CASSVGTSGSWETQYF. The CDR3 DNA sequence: TGTGCCAGCAGCGTAGGGACTAGCGGGAGCTGGGAGACCCAGTACTTC. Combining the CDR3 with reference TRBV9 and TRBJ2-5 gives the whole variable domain DSGVTQTPKHLITATGQRVTLRCSPRSGDLSVYWYQQSLDQGLQFLIQYYNGEERAKGNILERFSAQQFPDLHSELNLSSLELGDSALYFCASSVGTSGSWETQYFGPGTRLLVL.

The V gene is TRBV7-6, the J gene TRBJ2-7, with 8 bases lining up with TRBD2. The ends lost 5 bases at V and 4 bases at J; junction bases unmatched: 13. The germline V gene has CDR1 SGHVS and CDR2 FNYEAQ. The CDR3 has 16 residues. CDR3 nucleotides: TGTGCCAGCAGCGCTTTGGGAGCGGGAGCAAGTTACGAGCAGTACTTC. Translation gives CASSALGAGASYEQYF. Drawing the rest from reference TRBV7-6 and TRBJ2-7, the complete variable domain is GAGVSQSPRYKVTKRGQDVALRCDPISGHVSLYWYRQALGQGPEFLTYFNYEAQQDKSGLPNDRFSAERPEGSISTLTIQRTEQRDSAMYRCASSALGAGASYEQYFGPGTRLTVT.

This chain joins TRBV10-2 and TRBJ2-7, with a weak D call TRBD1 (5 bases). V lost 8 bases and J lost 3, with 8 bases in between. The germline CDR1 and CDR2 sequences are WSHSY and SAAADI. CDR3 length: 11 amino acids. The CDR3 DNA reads TGCGCCAGCCAGGGATACTACGAGCAGTACTTC. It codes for CASQGYYEQYF.

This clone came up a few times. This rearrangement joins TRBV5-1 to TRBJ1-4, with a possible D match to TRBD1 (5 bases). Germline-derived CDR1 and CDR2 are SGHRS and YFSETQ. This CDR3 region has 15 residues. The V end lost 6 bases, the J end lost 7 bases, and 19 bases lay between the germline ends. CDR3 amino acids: CASTLQGGAAEKLFF. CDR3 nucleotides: TGCGCCAGCACCCTGCAGGGAGGAGCGGCTGAAAAACTGTTTTTT.

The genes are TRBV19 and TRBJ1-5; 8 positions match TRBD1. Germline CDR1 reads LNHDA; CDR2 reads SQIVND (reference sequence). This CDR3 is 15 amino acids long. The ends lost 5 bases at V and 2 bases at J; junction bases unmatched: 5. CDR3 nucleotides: TGTGCCAGTAGTCAAGACAGGGGCGGCAATCAGCCCCAGCATTTT. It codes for CASSQDRGGNQPQHF.

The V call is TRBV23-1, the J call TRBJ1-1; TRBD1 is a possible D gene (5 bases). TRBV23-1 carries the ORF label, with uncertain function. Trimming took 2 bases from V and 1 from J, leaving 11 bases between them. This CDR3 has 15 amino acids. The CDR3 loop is CASSQVGGENTEAFF. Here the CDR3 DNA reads TGCGCCAGCAGTCAAGTGGGAGGGGAGAACACTGAAGCTTTCTTT.

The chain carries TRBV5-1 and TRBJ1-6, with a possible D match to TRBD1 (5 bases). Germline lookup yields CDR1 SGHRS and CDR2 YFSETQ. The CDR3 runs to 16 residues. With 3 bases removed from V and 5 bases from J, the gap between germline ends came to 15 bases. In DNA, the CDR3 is TGCGCCAGCAGCTGGTCGACCGGGGCCAATAATTCACCCCTCCACTTT. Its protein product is CASSWSTGANNSPLHF.

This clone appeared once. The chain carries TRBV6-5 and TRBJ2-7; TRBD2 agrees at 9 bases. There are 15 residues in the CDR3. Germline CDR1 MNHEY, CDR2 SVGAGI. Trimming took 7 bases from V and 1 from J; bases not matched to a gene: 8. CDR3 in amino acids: CASNDGLAGSYEQYF. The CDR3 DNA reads TGTGCCAGCAACGACGGGCTAGCGGGGTCCTACGAGCAGTACTTC.

CDR3 residues: CASSRRLVSGGSYEQYF. CDR3 sequence (DNA): TGTGCCAGCAGCCGACGACTTGTGTCGGGAGGGTCCTACGAGCAGTACTTC. V usage is TRBV11-2 and J usage is TRBJ2-7, with 8 bases lining up with TRBD2. Germline CDR1 SGHAT, CDR2 FQNNGV. The junction had 13 bases not matched to a gene; V was cut back by 5 bases and J by 1 base. The length of the CDR3 is 17 residues.

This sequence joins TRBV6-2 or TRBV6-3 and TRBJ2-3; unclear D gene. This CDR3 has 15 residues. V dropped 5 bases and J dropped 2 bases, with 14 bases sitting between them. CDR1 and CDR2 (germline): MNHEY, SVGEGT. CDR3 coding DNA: TGTGCCAGCAGTCTTCAATTCCCCCACACAGATACGCAGTATTTT. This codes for CASSLQFPHTDTQYF.

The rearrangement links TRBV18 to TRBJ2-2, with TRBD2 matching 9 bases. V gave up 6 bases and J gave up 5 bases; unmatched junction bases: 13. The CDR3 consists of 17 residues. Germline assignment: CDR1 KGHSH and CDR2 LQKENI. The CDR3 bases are TGTGCCAGCTCGTCCCTTGGGCTAGCGGGACCGACCGGGGAGCTGTTTTTT. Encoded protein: CASSSLGLAGPTGELFF.

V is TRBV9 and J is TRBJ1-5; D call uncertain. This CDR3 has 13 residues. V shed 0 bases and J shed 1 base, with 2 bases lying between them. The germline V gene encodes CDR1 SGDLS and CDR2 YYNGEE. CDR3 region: CASSVASNQPQHF. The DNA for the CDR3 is TGTGCCAGCAGCGTAGCGAGCAATCAGCCCCAGCATTTT.

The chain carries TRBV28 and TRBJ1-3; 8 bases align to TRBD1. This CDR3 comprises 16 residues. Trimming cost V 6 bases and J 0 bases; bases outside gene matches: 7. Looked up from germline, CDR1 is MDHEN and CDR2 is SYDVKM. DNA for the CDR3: TGTGCCAGCAGCCCAGCAGGGGGCCTCTCTGGAAACACCATATATTTT. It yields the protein CASSPAGGLSGNTIYF.

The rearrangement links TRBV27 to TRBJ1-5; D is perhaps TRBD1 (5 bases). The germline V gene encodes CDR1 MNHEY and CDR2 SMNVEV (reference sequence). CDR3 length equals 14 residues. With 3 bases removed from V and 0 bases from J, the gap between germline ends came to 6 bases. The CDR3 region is CASSFRGSNQPQHF. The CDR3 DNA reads TGTGCCAGCAGTTTTAGGGGTAGCAATCAGCCCCAGCATTTT.